The 12 T cell receptor beta chains reported below all come from one sample, sequenced in a study of blood T cell repertoires in COVID-19. Sequenced by immunoSEQ multiplex PCR; TCRdb stores in-frame clones only, minus some. The sample gives roughly 35,000 clones, around four fifths of which show up once; 6% to 8% is in the top ten. The specimen sequenced was peripheral blood. The receptors derive from a woman aged 55-75 years with acute or convalescent COVID-19.

This chain uses TRBV19 with TRBJ1-2; D perhaps matches TRBD1 (6 bases). Germline CDR1 is LNHDA and CDR2 is SQIVND (reference sequence). The CDR3 runs to 14 residues. Between the trimmed V and J ends, which lost 6 bases and 1 base, there was a span of 12 bases. The CDR3 DNA is TGTGCCAGTAGATCCTTGGACAGTAACTATGGCTACACCTTC. This gives the protein CASRSLDSNYGYTF.

CDR3 in amino acids: CASSDYGQGGSEAFF. The CDR3 bases are TGTGCCAGTAGTGACTACGGACAGGGTGGGTCTGAAGCTTTCTTT. The V gene is TRBV19, the J gene TRBJ1-1; TRBD1 matches 8 bases. This CDR3 region has 15 residues. Trimming removed 5 bases from V and 6 bases from J; junction bases left unmatched: 11. Germline CDR1 LNHDA, CDR2 SQIVND (reference sequence).

The rearrangement joins TRBV5-1 to TRBJ2-2; D may be TRBD2 (5 bases). Per germline, CDR1 SGHRS and CDR2 YFSETQ. The length of the CDR3 is 14 residues. V lost 0 bases and J lost 6, with 9 bases in between. The CDR3 coding sequence is TGCGCCAGCAGCTTGGAAGGACTTCCCGGGGAGCTGTTTTTT. Its translation: CASSLEGLPGELFF.

This chain uses TRBV30 with TRBJ1-1; 7 nucleotides align to TRBD1. Germline V gives CDR1 GTSNPN, CDR2 SVGIG (reference sequence). V trimming: 2 bases; J trimming: 4 bases; junction bases outside the gene matches: 13. This CDR3 spans 16 amino acids. CDR3 DNA sequence: TGTGCCTGGAGTTTCCGGGGGACAGCGTCGGGCACTGAAGCTTTCTTT. Its protein is CAWSFRGTASGTEAFF.

This clone showed up just once. The V and J genes are TRBV6-5 and TRBJ1-2; D might be TRBD1 (6 bases). CDR1 MNHEY and CDR2 SVGAGI come from the germline V gene. The CDR3 loop spans 14 amino acids. Trimming removed 5 bases at V and 4 bases at J, with 14 bases between. The CDR3 spells CASSLSGVAYGYTF. Written as DNA, the CDR3 is TGTGCCAGCAGTCTCTCAGGGGTGGCCTATGGCTACACCTTC.

This chain joins TRBV23-1 and TRBJ1-2; 7 bases agree with TRBD1. TRBV23-1 is an open reading frame whose function is uncertain. With 4 bases clipped from V and 6 bases from J, the junction kept 5 bases outside the gene matches. The CDR3 is 13 residues long. The CDR3 region has the DNA TGCGCCAGCAGTCCTGGGACAGCTGATGGCTACACCTTC. It codes for CASSPGTADGYTF.

In DNA, the CDR3 is TGTGCCAGCAGTGAACTAGATACGCAGTATTTT. Its translation: CASSELDTQYF. The chain joins TRBV2 to TRBJ2-3; D gene ambiguous. The CDR3 spans 11 residues. The V gene's germline CDR1 is SNHLY and CDR2 FYNNEI. V was shortened by 2 bases and J by 5 bases, with 2 bases between the two germline ends.

V and J are TRBV7-8 and TRBJ1-2, with 12 bases lining up with TRBD1. Germline CDR1 and CDR2: SGHVS and FQNEAQ. J was trimmed by 4 bases and V by 1 base; bases with no gene match: 4. This CDR3 contains 16 residues. CDR3 protein: CASSLEGTGGFYGYTF. In nucleotides, the CDR3 is TGTGCCAGCAGCTTAGAAGGGACAGGGGGCTTCTATGGCTACACCTTC.

V is TRBV6-6 and J is TRBJ1-3, with TRBD1 matching 7 bases. The trim removed 7 bases at V and 4 bases at J, leaving 7 bases unmatched. The V gene's germline CDR1 is MNHNY and CDR2 SVGAGI (reference sequence). The CDR3 is 14 residues long. As DNA, the CDR3 is TGTGCCAGCACCCTTACAGGGGCAGGAAACACCATATATTTT. Translation gives CASTLTGAGNTIYF.

The rearrangement uses TRBV6-6 and TRBJ1-6, with TRBD1 matching over 10 bases. The CDR3 loop spans 17 amino acids. The germline gives CDR1 MNHNY, CDR2 SVGAGI (reference sequence). After removal of 5 bases from V and 5 bases from J, the junction contained 9 bases not matched to a gene. The CDR3 reads CASSPIIGTGDNSPLHF. CDR3 DNA sequence: TGTGCCAGCAGTCCAATCATCGGGACAGGGGATAATTCACCCCTCCACTTT.

DNA for the CDR3: TGTGCCAGCAGTAACGGCAGGGGGGACAATCAGCCCCAGCATTTT. Its protein product is CASSNGRGDNQPQHF. This chain joins TRBV2 and TRBJ1-5; 7 positions match TRBD1. Germline CDR1 and CDR2: SNHLY and FYNNEI. This CDR3 contains 15 residues. Trimming at V came to 5 bases and at J to 3 bases, leaving 7 bases not matched to a gene.

The genes are TRBV9 and TRBJ1-6; no firm D call. CDR3 length: 15 residues. Deletions cut 0 bases from V and 6 bases from J, with 10 bases between. CDR1 is SGDLS and CDR2 is YYNGEE in the germline V gene. In DNA, the CDR3 is TGTGCCAGCAGCGTAGGGTCAGTCTTTAATTCACCCCTCCACTTT. Translation gives CASSVGSVFNSPLHF.